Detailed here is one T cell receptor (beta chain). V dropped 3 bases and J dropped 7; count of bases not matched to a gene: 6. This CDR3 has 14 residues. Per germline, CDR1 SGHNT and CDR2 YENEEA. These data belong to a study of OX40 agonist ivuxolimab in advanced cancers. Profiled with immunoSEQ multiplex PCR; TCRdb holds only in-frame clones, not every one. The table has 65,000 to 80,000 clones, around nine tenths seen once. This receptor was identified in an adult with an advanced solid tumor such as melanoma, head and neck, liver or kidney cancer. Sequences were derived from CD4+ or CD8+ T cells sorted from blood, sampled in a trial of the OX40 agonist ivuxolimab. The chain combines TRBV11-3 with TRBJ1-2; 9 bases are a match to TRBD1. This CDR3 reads CASSFPQGASGYTF. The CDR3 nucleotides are TGTGCCAGCAGCTTCCCACAGGGGGCTAGTGGCTACACCTTC.